A selection of T cell receptor beta chains follows, all from one sample in a study of blood T cell repertoires in COVID-19. Data came from immunoSEQ multiplex PCR; TCRdb stores just in-frame clones and leaves some out. The sample shows just over 300,000 clones, roughly nine tenths of them seen only once. Material: peripheral blood. These receptors all come from a woman between 25 and 40 years old with COVID-19, enrolled during active disease. The CDR3 runs from the conserved cysteine through the conserved F or W. Fields, in order: CDR3 protein, CDR3 DNA, D gene, J gene, clone size, V gene. A D gene is named only where the DNA matches it firmly. Some rows have no size entry. The others give once, few or many, or a class for an expanded clone.

CASSEGTGNSPLHF | TGTGCCAGCAGTGAGGGGACAGGAAATTCACCCCTCCACTTT | TRBD1 | TRBJ1-6 | - | TRBV2
CASSWGQGANGYTF | TGTGCCAGCAGCTGGGGACAGGGGGCAAATGGCTACACCTTC | TRBD1 | TRBJ1-2 | - | TRBV7-9
CATSERQGPYEQYF | TGTGCCACCAGCGAAAGACAGGGTCCCTACGAGCAGTACTTC | TRBD1 | TRBJ2-7 | - | TRBV15
CATSREGLDYGYTF | TGTGCCACCAGCAGAGAGGGGCTGGACTATGGCTACACCTTC | - | TRBJ1-2 | - | TRBV15
CASRTNGANVLTF | TGTGCCAGCAGGACAAATGGGGCCAACGTCCTGACTTTC | - | TRBJ2-6 | few | TRBV28
CASSPPGVIDTEAFF | TGTGCCAGCAGTCCTCCAGGGGTGATAGACACTGAAGCTTTCTTT | - | TRBJ1-1 | once | TRBV27
CASSLGGDRSNQPQHF | TGTGCCAGCAGCTTAGGAGGAGACAGGTCCAATCAGCCCCAGCATTTT | - | TRBJ1-5 | - | TRBV13
CASSLLFQETQYF | TGTGCCAGCAGCCTCCTCTTCCAAGAGACCCAGTACTTC | - | TRBJ2-5 | once | TRBV5-4
CASSLREGSAGRTEAFF | TGCGCCAGCAGCCTCAGGGAGGGTTCTGCAGGGCGCACTGAAGCTTTCTTT | - | TRBJ1-1 | few | TRBV4-1
CASSLSPGQGEKLFF | TGTGCCAGCAGTTTATCTCCCGGGCAGGGAGAAAAACTGTTTTTT | - | TRBJ1-4 | - | TRBV28
CASSPRGQGARAEAFF | TGCGCCAGCAGCCCCAGGGGGCAGGGGGCACGGGCTGAAGCTTTCTTT | TRBD1 | TRBJ1-1 | - | TRBV4-3
CAWSSTSYNEQFF | TGTGCCTGGAGTAGTACTAGCTACAATGAGCAGTTCTTC | - | TRBJ2-1 | - | TRBV30
CASSDWSKSGTEAFF | TGTGCCAGCAGTGATTGGAGCAAGTCGGGCACTGAAGCTTTCTTT | - | TRBJ1-1 | - | TRBV2
CATSPGVGKETQYF | TGTGCCACCAGCCCAGGGGTGGGCAAAGAGACCCAGTACTTC | - | TRBJ2-5 | - | TRBV15
CATSRAGTGANVLTF | TGTGCCACCAGCAGAGCCGGGACTGGGGCCAACGTCCTGACTTTC | - | TRBJ2-6 | - | TRBV15
CASSEVPQGPMNTEAFF | TGTGCCAGCAGTGAAGTCCCACAGGGACCTATGAACACTGAAGCTTTCTTT | - | TRBJ1-1 | - | TRBV6-1
CATSDLLAGAGDTQYF | TGTGCCACCAGTGATCTACTAGCGGGGGCCGGAGATACGCAGTATTTT | TRBD2 | TRBJ2-3 | once | TRBV24-1
CASSLDRLQPQHF | TGTGCCAGCAGCTTGGACAGGCTACAGCCCCAGCATTTT | TRBD1 | TRBJ1-5 | - | TRBV28
CASSIAGAGGDTQYF | TGTGCCAGCAGTATAGCGGGAGCTGGCGGAGATACGCAGTATTTT | TRBD2 | TRBJ2-3 | - | TRBV6-6
CAWRVGQGAGNTIYF | TGTGCCTGGAGAGTAGGACAGGGGGCTGGAAACACCATATATTTT | TRBD1 | TRBJ1-3 | - | TRBV30
CASSYRTGRNEQYF | TGTGCCAGCAGTTACCGGACAGGGAGGAACGAGCAGTACTTC | TRBD1 | TRBJ2-7 | - | TRBV6-2/TRBV6-3
CASTHPTGNTEAFF | TGTGCCAGCACCCACCCCACAGGGAACACTGAAGCTTTCTTT | - | TRBJ1-1 | - | TRBV6-5
CASSAPGLAVYEQFF | TGTGCCAGCAGTGCCCCGGGACTAGCTGTCTATGAGCAGTTCTTC | TRBD2 | TRBJ2-1 | - | TRBV27
CASSPGTSVGAGELFF | TGTGCCAGCAGTCCGGGGACTAGCGTAGGGGCCGGGGAGCTGTTTTTT | TRBD2 | TRBJ2-2 | - | TRBV27
CASSYSSPGPYGELFF | TGTGCCAGCAGTTACTCGTCCCCAGGGCCTTACGGGGAGCTGTTTTTT | - | TRBJ2-2 | - | TRBV6-2/TRBV6-3
CVRSPTTSVAYEQYF | TGTGTCAGAAGCCCCACGACTAGCGTTGCCTACGAGCAGTACTTC | - | TRBJ2-7 | - | TRBV7-5
CASSQLQPFSEKLFF | TGCGCCAGCAGTCAATTGCAACCATTCAGTGAAAAACTGTTTTTT | - | TRBJ1-4 | few | TRBV23-1
CASSIGTRSNQPQHF | TGTGCCAGTAGTATAGGGACAAGAAGCAATCAGCCCCAGCATTTT | - | TRBJ1-5 | - | TRBV19